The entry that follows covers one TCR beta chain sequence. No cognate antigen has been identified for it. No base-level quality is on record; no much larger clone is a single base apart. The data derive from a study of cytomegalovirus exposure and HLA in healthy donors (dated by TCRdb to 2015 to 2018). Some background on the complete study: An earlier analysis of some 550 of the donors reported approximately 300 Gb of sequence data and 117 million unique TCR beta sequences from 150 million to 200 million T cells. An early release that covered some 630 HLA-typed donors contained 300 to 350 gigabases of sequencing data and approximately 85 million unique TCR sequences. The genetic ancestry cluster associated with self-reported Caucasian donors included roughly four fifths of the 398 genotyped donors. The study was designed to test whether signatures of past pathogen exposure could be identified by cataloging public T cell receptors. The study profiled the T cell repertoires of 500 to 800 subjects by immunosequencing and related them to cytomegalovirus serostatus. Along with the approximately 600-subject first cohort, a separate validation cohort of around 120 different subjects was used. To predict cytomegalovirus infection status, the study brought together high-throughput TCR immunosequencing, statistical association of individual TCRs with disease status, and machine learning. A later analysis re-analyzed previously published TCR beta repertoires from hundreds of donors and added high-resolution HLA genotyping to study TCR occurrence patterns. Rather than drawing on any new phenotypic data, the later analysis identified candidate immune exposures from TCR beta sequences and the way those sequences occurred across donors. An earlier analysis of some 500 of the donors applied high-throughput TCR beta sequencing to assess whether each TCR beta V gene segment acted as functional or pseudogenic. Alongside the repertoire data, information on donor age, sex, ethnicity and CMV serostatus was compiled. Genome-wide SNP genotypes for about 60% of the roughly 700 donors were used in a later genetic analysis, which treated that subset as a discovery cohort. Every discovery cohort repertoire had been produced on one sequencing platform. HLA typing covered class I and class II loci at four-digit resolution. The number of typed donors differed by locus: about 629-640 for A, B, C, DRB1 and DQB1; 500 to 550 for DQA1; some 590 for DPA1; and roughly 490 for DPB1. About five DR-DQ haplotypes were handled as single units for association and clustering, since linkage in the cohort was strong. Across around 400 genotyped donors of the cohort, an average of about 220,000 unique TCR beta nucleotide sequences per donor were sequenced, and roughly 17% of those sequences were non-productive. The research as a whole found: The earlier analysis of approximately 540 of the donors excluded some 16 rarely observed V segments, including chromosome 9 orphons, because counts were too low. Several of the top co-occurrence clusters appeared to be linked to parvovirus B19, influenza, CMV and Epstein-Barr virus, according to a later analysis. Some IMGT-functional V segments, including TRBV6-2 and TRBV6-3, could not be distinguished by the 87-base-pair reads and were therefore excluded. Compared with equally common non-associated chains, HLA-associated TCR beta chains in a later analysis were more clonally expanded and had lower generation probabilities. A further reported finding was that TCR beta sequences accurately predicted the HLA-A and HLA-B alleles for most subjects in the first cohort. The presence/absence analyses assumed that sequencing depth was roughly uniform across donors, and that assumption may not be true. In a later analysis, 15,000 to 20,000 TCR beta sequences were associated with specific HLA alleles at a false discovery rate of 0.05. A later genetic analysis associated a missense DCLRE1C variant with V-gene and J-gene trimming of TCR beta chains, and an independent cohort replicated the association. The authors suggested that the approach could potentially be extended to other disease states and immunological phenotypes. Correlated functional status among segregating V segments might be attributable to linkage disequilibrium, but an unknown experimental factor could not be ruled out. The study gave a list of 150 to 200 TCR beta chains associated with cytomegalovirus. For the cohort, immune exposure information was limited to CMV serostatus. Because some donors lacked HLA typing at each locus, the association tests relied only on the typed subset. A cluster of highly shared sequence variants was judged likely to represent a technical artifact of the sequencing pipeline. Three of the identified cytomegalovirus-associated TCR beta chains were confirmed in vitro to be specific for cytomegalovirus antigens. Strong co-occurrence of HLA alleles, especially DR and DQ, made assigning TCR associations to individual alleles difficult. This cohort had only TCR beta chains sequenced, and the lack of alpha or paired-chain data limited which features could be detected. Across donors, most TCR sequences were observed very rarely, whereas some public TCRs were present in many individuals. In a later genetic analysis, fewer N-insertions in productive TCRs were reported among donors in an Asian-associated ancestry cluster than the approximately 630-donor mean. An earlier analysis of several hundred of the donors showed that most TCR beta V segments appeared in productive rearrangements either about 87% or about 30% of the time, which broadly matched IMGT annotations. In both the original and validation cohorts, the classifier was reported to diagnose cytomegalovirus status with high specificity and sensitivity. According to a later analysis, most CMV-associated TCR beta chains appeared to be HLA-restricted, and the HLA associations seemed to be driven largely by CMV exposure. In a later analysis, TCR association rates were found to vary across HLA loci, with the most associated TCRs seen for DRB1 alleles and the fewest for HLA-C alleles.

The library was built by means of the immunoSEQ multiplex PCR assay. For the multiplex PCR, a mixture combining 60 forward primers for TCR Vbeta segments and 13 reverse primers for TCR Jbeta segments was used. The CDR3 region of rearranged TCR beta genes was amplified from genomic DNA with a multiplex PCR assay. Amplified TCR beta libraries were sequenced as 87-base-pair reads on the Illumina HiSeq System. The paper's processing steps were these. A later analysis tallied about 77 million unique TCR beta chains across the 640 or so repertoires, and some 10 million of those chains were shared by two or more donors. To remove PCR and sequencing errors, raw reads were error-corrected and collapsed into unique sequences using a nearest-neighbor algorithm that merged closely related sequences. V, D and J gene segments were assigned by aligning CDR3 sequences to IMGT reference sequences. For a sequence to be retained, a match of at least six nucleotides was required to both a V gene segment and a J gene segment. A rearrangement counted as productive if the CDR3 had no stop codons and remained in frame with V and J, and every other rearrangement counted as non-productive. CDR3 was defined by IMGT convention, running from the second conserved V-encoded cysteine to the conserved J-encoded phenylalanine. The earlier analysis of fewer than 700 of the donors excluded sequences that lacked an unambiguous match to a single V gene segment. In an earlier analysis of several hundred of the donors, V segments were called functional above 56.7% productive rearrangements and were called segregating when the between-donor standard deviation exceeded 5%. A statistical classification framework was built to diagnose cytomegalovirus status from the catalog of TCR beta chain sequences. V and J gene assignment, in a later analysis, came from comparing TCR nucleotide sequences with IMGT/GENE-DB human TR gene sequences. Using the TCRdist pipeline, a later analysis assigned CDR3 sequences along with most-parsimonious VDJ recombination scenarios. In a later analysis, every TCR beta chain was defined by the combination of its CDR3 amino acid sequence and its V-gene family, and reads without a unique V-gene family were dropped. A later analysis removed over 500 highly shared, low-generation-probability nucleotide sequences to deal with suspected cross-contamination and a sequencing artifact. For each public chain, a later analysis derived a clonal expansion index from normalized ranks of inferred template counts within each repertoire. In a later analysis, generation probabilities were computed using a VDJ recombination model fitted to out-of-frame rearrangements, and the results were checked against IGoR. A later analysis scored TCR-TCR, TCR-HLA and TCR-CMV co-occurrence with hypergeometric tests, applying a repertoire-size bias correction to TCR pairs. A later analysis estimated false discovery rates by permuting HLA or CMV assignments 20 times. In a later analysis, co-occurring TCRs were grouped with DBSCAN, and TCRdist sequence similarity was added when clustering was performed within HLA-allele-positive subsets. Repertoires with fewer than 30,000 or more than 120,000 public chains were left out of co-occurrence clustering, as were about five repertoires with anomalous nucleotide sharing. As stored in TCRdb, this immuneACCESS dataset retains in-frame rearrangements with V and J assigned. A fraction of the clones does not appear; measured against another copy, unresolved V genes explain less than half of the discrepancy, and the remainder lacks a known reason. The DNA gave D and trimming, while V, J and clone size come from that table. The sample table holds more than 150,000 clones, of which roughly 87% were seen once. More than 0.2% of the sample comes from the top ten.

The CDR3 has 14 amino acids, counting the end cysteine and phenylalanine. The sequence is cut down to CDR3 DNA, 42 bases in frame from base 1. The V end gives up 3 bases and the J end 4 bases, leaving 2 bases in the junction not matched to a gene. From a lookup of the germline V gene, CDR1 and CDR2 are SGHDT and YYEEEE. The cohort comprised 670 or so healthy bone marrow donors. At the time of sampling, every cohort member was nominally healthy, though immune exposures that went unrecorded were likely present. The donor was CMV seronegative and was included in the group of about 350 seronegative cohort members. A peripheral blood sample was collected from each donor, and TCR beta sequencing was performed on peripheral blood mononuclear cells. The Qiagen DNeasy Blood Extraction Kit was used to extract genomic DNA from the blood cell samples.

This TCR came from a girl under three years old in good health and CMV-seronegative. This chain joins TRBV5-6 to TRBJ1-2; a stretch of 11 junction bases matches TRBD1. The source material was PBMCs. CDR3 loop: CASSSGQGVYGYTF. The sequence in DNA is TGTGCCAGCAGCTCGGGACAGGGGGTCTATGGCTACACCTTC.